These 27 T cell receptor beta chains were all obtained from the same sample, sequenced in a study of cytomegalovirus exposure and HLA in healthy donors. Researchers ran the PCR with 60 Vbeta and 13 Jbeta primers. Some clones are missing from TCRdb's copy, which holds only in-frame ones; the method was immunoSEQ multiplex PCR. The table shows approximately 190,000 clones, with about three quarters occurring only once. Input material: PBMCs. The origin of the receptors is a woman aged 25 to 39 in good health and CMV-seropositive.

This chain joins TRBV4-1 and TRBJ1-5, with 10 bases that match TRBD1. The germline V gene has CDR1 MGHRA and CDR2 YSYEKL. This CDR3 is 14 amino acids long. The V and J ends lost 0 bases and 13 bases, in that order; junction bases with no gene match: 6. The DNA for the CDR3 is TGCGCCAGCAGCCAAGACCCTGGACAGGGGGAGCAGCATTTT. Encoded protein: CASSQDPGQGEQHF.

Only a few counts were recorded for this clone. The chain joins TRBV7-2 to TRBJ2-1; D not resolved. This CDR3 comprises 13 residues. CDR1 and CDR2 (germline): SGHTA, FQGNSA. Trimming took off 5 bases at V and 3 bases at J, with 8 bases between the two ends. The CDR3 nucleotides read TGTGCCAGCAGCCAGTACAGCTACAATGAGCAGTTCTTC. Its protein is CASSQYSYNEQFF.

The chain is built from TRBV6-5 and TRBJ1-1; a possible D gene is TRBD1 (6 bases). This CDR3 is built from 13 residues. V lost 4 bases and J 5 bases, leaving 11 bases between the germline ends. Germline V gene data show CDR1 as MNHEY and CDR2 as SVGAGI. CDR3 region: CASSLVTGTEAFF. CDR3 coding DNA: TGTGCCAGCAGTTTGGTGACAGGAACTGAAGCTTTCTTT.

This clone has a handful of counts. The chain is built from TRBV2 and TRBJ2-1; possible D gene TRBD1, 6 bases. CDR1 is SNHLY and CDR2 is FYNNEI in the germline V gene. Trimming left V 11 bases short and J 5 bases short, with 19 bases between. The CDR3 totals 14 residues. The CDR3 is CADQAQGGDNEQFF. Here the CDR3 DNA reads TGTGCCGACCAGGCACAGGGTGGGGACAATGAGCAGTTCTTC.

The J gene is TRBJ2-7, the V gene TRBV27; 12 bases are a match to TRBD2. CDR1 is MNHEY and CDR2 is SMNVEV in the germline V gene (reference sequence). The CDR3 consists of 21 residues. With V trimmed by 2 bases and J by 5 bases, 22 bases remained unmatched. Here the CDR3 reads CASSLRGMTSGSLRGSHEQYF. Written as DNA, the CDR3 is TGTGCCAGCAGTTTAAGAGGGATGACTAGCGGGAGTTTAAGGGGGAGCCACGAGCAGTACTTC.

V and J are TRBV11-2 and TRBJ2-1, with 9 bases that match TRBD2. V lost 5 bases and J lost 6; bases outside the gene matches: 8. Germline V CDR1 and CDR2: SGHAT, FQNNGV. This CDR3 comprises 15 residues. CDR3 coding DNA: TGTGCCAGCAGCCTGAGCGGGGGGTTTCTCAATGAGCAGTTCTTC. The encoded protein is CASSLSGGFLNEQFF.

The J gene is TRBJ2-5, the V gene TRBV13, with 9 bases lining up with TRBD2. The germline gives CDR1 PRHDT, CDR2 FYEKMQ (reference sequence). V was clipped by 4 bases and J by 1 base; unmatched bases: 7. The CDR3 is 16 amino acids. The DNA for the CDR3 is TGTGCCAGCAGCTCCCGACTAGCGGAGCCCCAAGAGACCCAGTACTTC. It codes for CASSSRLAEPQETQYF.

This clone was picked up a small number of times. The chain links TRBV4-3 to TRBJ1-4, with 7 bases aligning to TRBD1. Per the germline V gene, CDR1 is LGHNA and CDR2 is YSLEER. The trim removed 5 bases at V and 8 bases at J, leaving 5 bases unmatched. The CDR3 has 13 residues. The CDR3 sequence is CASSSQQGEKLFF. In DNA, the CDR3 is TGCGCCAGCAGCTCACAACAGGGGGAAAAACTGTTTTTT.

The chain recombines TRBV7-6 with TRBJ2-7; 10 positions match TRBD2. J lost 6 bases, V lost 1 base, and 0 bases had no gene match. The V gene's germline CDR1 is SGHVS and CDR2 FNYEAQ. The length of the CDR3 is 13 residues. DNA of the CDR3: TGTGCCAGCAGCTTAGTAGCGGGAGGCGAGCAGTACTTC. Its protein is CASSLVAGGEQYF.

The rearrangement joins TRBV25-1 to TRBJ1-4; D is possibly TRBD1 (5 bases). This CDR3 is 17 amino acids long. Germline V gene sequence: CDR1 MGHDK, CDR2 SYGVNS. Trimming cost V 0 bases and J 8 bases, with 19 bases left between them. CDR3 sequence: CASSEYVTGPTSEKLFF. CDR3 nucleotide sequence: TGTGCCAGCAGTGAATACGTAACAGGCCCCACGTCGGAAAAACTGTTTTTT.

V and J are TRBV10-1 and TRBJ2-5; D might be TRBD1 (6 bases). The germline gives CDR1 WNHNN, CDR2 SYGVQD (reference sequence). Trimming removed 4 bases from V and 4 bases from J, with 10 bases in between. The CDR3 sequence is 13 residues long. The CDR3 protein is CASSGTARETQYF. The CDR3 nucleotides read TGCGCCAGCAGTGGGACAGCCCGAGAGACCCAGTACTTC.

This clone appeared once. V is TRBV28 and J is TRBJ1-6; maybe TRBD1 (5 bases). Germline V gene lookup returns CDR1 MDHEN and CDR2 SYDVKM. V was trimmed by 10 bases and J by 5 bases, leaving 15 bases between them. The CDR3 contains 14 residues. CDR3 loop: CATLWTINNSPLHF. Written as DNA, the CDR3 is TGTGCCACCCTCTGGACAATCAATAATTCACCCCTCCACTTT.

This clone was found a few times. The genes are TRBV5-1 and TRBJ1-5; perhaps TRBD1 as D (6 bases). CDR3 size: 14 residues. The ends were cut back, 4 bases at V and 4 bases at J, with 12 bases in the middle. The germline V gene encodes CDR1 SGHRS and CDR2 YFSETQ. CDR3: CASSPTGTNQPQHF. In nucleotides, the CDR3 is TGCGCCAGCAGCCCGACAGGTACGAATCAGCCCCAGCATTTT.

Notes on this clone: The identical CDR3 is also encoded by other nucleotide sequences in the sample. V and J are TRBV28 and TRBJ1-5; maybe TRBD1 (6 bases). Trimming cost V 4 bases and J 6 bases, with 7 bases left between them. In germline, CDR1 is MDHEN, CDR2 SYDVKM. The CDR3 loop spans 12 amino acids. The CDR3 DNA sequence: TGTGCCAGCAGTTCACAGGGTCAGCCCCAGCATTTT. Protein product: CASSSQGQPQHF. Combining the CDR3 with reference TRBV28 and TRBJ1-5 gives the whole variable domain DVKVTQSSRYLVKRTGEKVFLECVQDMDHENMFWYRQDPGLGLRLIYFSYDVKMKEKGDIPEGYSVSREKKERFSLILESASTNQTSMYLCASSSQGQPQHFGDGTRLSIL.

The chain combines TRBV5-1 with TRBJ1-1; 7 bases line up with TRBD1. This CDR3 comprises 16 residues. The V segment lost 5 bases and the J segment 1 base; nucleotides outside the gene matches: 11. Germline assignment: CDR1 SGHRS and CDR2 YFSETQ. CDR3 sequence reads: CASRARDSVRNTEAFF. The CDR3 DNA sequence: TGCGCCAGCAGAGCTCGGGACAGCGTTCGGAACACTGAAGCTTTCTTT.

This clone came up a few times. Within the sample, other DNA sequences also encode this same CDR3. CDR3 sequence (DNA): TGCGCCAGCAGCTTGGAAGGACTAGCGGGGGGACATGAGCAGTTCTTC. Amino acids: CASSLEGLAGGHEQFF. The rearrangement joins TRBV5-1 to TRBJ2-1; TRBD2 matches 14 bases. Losses at the gene ends were 0 bases for V and 8 bases for J; bases not matched to a gene: 4. This CDR3 comprises 16 residues. The germline gives CDR1 SGHRS, CDR2 YFSETQ.

The rearrangement uses TRBV7-2 and TRBJ1-6; D might be TRBD1 (6 bases). V dropped 5 bases and J dropped 10 bases, with 15 bases sitting between them. Germline assignment: CDR1 SGHTA and CDR2 FQGNSA. The CDR3 is 14 amino acids. The CDR3 DNA sequence: TGTGCCAGCAGCCCAAGGACAGTTTCGTCACCCCTCCACTTT. Translating gives CASSPRTVSSPLHF.

This sequence joins TRBV5-6 and TRBJ2-6; TRBD1 might be the D (6 bases). CDR3 length equals 15 residues. V lost 4 bases to trimming and J lost 1 base, with 9 bases between them. Germline V CDR1 and CDR2: SGHDT, YYEEEE. CDR3 DNA sequence: TGTGCCAGCAGCAAACAGGGTTCTGGGGCCAACGTCCTGACTTTC. Translating gives CASSKQGSGANVLTF. Combining the CDR3 with reference TRBV5-6 and TRBJ2-6 gives the whole variable domain DAGVTQSPTHLIKTRGQQVTLRCSPKSGHDTVSWYQQALGQGPQFIFQYYEEEERQRGNFPDRFSGHQFPNYSSELNVNALLLGDSALYLCASSKQGSGANVLTFGAGSRLTVL.

This sequence joins TRBV5-6 and TRBJ2-2; TRBD2 matches at 11 bases. Germline CDR1 is SGHDT and CDR2 is YYEEEE. Germline trimming cut 0 bases from V and 3 bases from J; bases unmatched to any gene: 4. The CDR3 is 17 amino acids. In DNA, the CDR3 is TGTGCCAGCAGCTTGGTACTAGCGGGAGTTTACACCGGGGAGCTGTTTTTT. This encodes CASSLVLAGVYTGELFF. Together with reference TRBV5-6 and TRBJ2-2, the CDR3 gives the full variable domain: DAGVTQSPTHLIKTRGQQVTLRCSPKSGHDTVSWYQQALGQGPQFIFQYYEEEERQRGNFPDRFSGHQFPNYSSELNVNALLLGDSALYLCASSLVLAGVYTGELFFGEGSRLTVL.

The genes are TRBV29-1 and TRBJ2-5; the match to TRBD2 covers 13 bases. CDR3 size: 14 residues. Looked up from germline, CDR1 is SQVTM and CDR2 is ANQGSEA. J was trimmed by 3 bases and V by 8 bases; bases with no gene match: 6. This chain's CDR3 is CSTSGRAGEETQYF. CDR3 DNA sequence: TGCAGCACTAGCGGGAGGGCTGGGGAAGAGACCCAGTACTTC.

This clone was detected only once. The rearrangement uses TRBV13 and TRBJ1-2; a possible D gene is TRBD1 (6 bases). This CDR3 is built from 14 residues. Germline assignment: CDR1 PRHDT and CDR2 FYEKMQ (reference sequence). The V gene lost 0 bases and the J gene lost 8 bases, with 13 bases spanning the gap. The CDR3 DNA follows: TGTGCCAGCAGCTTAGGTGCCAGGGGTGAGGGCTACACCTTC. It codes for CASSLGARGEGYTF.

The V gene is TRBV30, the J gene TRBJ2-1, with D hard to call. Germline V CDR1 and CDR2: GTSNPN, SVGIG (reference sequence). V lost 4 bases to trimming and J lost 0 bases, with 4 bases between them. The CDR3 is made up of 12 amino acids. The CDR3 DNA follows: TGTGCCTGGACTAGCTCCTACAATGAGCAGTTCTTC. It codes for CAWTSSYNEQFF.

The chain is built from TRBV5-1 and TRBJ2-7; 10 positions agree with TRBD2. J lost 4 bases, V lost 5 bases, and 12 bases had no gene match. The CDR3 is 16 amino acids. Germline V gene sequence: CDR1 SGHRS, CDR2 YFSETQ. Here the CDR3 reads CASRPSSGSHQYEQYF. The CDR3 region has the DNA TGCGCCAGCAGGCCCTCTAGCGGGAGCCACCAGTACGAGCAGTACTTC.

This clone has a handful of counts. The V gene is TRBV10-3, the J gene TRBJ2-1, with 8 positions matching TRBD1. This CDR3 spans 17 amino acids. Germline V gives CDR1 ENHRY, CDR2 SYGVKD. V shed 3 bases, J shed 10 bases, and the junction held 17 bases outside the gene matches. CDR3 nucleotide sequence: TGTGCCATCAGTGAATACACAGACAGGGGTGGTGCGACCGAGCAGTTCTTC. Protein sequence: CAISEYTDRGGATEQFF.

This clone turned up a few times. The chain joins TRBV5-4 to TRBJ1-2; 9 positions agree with TRBD1. The germline gives CDR1 SGHNT, CDR2 YYREEE (reference sequence). The length of the CDR3 is 17 residues. J lost 5 bases, V lost 4 bases, and 15 bases had no gene match. CDR3 DNA: TGTGCCAGCAGCCCCGGGACAGGGTCACTACTTGGTTATGGCTACACCTTC. It codes for CASSPGTGSLLGYGYTF.

The chain has TRBV10-3 and TRBJ1-2, with D possibly being TRBD1 (5 bases). This CDR3 region has 13 residues. V was cut by 0 bases and J by 7 bases, with 9 bases left in between. Germline assignment: CDR1 ENHRY and CDR2 SYGVKD. CDR3 region: CAISESGQGGYTF. Written as DNA, the CDR3 is TGTGCCATCAGTGAGTCTGGCCAGGGTGGCTACACCTTC.

The chain has TRBV28 and TRBJ2-7; D is perhaps TRBD1 (5 bases). This CDR3 is built from 13 residues. CDR1 MDHEN and CDR2 SYDVKM come from the germline V gene. V was trimmed by 7 bases and J by 5 bases, leaving 15 bases between them. The CDR3 is CASTGPRVHEQYF. CDR3 sequence (DNA): TGTGCCAGCACCGGACCCAGGGTCCACGAGCAGTACTTC.